One and the same sample provided the 9 T cell receptor beta chains below, sequenced in a study of blood T cell repertoires in COVID-19. Sequencing used immunoSEQ multiplex PCR; TCRdb keeps in-frame clones, though not all of them. Of fewer than 200,000 clones listed, approximately 91% were seen once; the top ten hold about 5.3%. Material for sequencing was peripheral blood. These receptors all come from a man aged 18 to 30 with COVID-19, enrolled during active disease.

V gene TRBV6-5 combines with J gene TRBJ1-5; tentative D call: TRBD1 (5 bases). The length of the CDR3 is 13 residues. Germline assignment: CDR1 MNHEY and CDR2 SVGAGI. Trimming cost V 6 bases and J 6 bases, with 12 bases left between them. The CDR3 protein is CASSQAGLQPQHF. DNA for the CDR3: TGTGCCAGCAGCCAAGCAGGGCTTCAGCCCCAGCATTTT.

The J gene is TRBJ1-1, the V gene TRBV27; no firm D call. Germline V gene lookup returns CDR1 MNHEY and CDR2 SMNVEV (reference sequence). This CDR3 region has 16 residues. The ends were cut back, 3 bases at V and 0 bases at J, with 14 bases in the middle. The CDR3 reads CASSLEARALNTEAFF. CDR3 bases: TGTGCCAGCAGTTTGGAGGCGCGGGCCCTGAACACTGAAGCTTTCTTT.

The chain couples TRBV15 to TRBJ1-5, with 9 bases that match TRBD1. This CDR3 region has 17 residues. V trimming: 0 bases; J trimming: 4 bases; junction bases outside the gene matches: 7. CDR1 is LNHNV and CDR2 is YYDKDF in the germline V gene (reference sequence). CDR3: CATSRDSLGTGNQPQHF. CDR3 sequence (DNA): TGTGCCACCAGCAGAGATTCGTTAGGGACAGGGAATCAGCCCCAGCATTTT.

The chain uses TRBV18 and TRBJ1-5; unclear D gene. Looked up from germline, CDR1 is KGHSH and CDR2 is LQKENI. This CDR3 has 14 amino acids. Trimming took off 4 bases at V and 5 bases at J, with 12 bases between the two ends. As DNA, the CDR3 is TGTGCCAGCTCACACCGGGAGTCGGATCAGCCCCAGCATTTT. Translated: CASSHRESDQPQHF.

The gene calls are TRBV4-1 and TRBJ2-7; 12 bases are shared with TRBD2. Germline CDR1 and CDR2: MGHRA and YSYEKL. The length of the CDR3 is 15 residues. The V segment lost 1 base and the J segment 2 bases; nucleotides outside the gene matches: 0. The DNA of the CDR3 is TGCGCCAGCAGCCAAGGACTAGCGGGAGCCTACGAGCAGTACTTC. It is translated as CASSQGLAGAYEQYF.

V usage is TRBV10-3 and J usage is TRBJ2-3; tentatively, D is TRBD1 (6 bases). CDR1 ENHRY and CDR2 SYGVKD come from the germline V gene. The V gene lost 6 bases and the J gene lost 0 bases, with 10 bases spanning the gap. This CDR3 has 14 amino acids. The CDR3 bases are TGTGCCATCAGCTCTACAGGGAGCACAGATACGCAGTATTTT. This translates into CAISSTGSTDTQYF.

V and J are TRBV10-3 and TRBJ2-7; TRBD2 matches at 9 bases. Germline CDR1 is ENHRY and CDR2 is SYGVKD. V gave up 3 bases and J gave up 2 bases; unmatched junction bases: 2. The CDR3 is made up of 14 amino acids. In DNA, the CDR3 is TGTGCCATCAGTGACTCTAGCGGGGCCTACGAGCAGTACTTC. This gives the protein CAISDSSGAYEQYF.

V and J are TRBV6-5 and TRBJ1-1; TRBD1 might be the D (6 bases). Germline V gene lookup returns CDR1 MNHEY and CDR2 SVGAGI. This CDR3 contains 12 residues. Trimming took off 5 bases at V and 5 bases at J, with 9 bases between the two ends. The CDR3 DNA reads TGTGCCAGCAGTACAGGGAAAACTGAAGCTTTCTTT. As protein: CASSTGKTEAFF.

The V and J genes are TRBV24-1 and TRBJ1-5; D possibly corresponds to TRBD1 (5 bases). Trimming took 11 bases from V and 0 from J, leaving 16 bases between them. This CDR3 has 15 amino acids. Germline CDR1 reads KGHDR; CDR2 reads SFDVKD. CDR3 protein: CASTTANHSNQPQHF. The CDR3 DNA sequence: TGTGCCAGTACGACAGCTAATCATAGCAATCAGCCCCAGCATTTT.